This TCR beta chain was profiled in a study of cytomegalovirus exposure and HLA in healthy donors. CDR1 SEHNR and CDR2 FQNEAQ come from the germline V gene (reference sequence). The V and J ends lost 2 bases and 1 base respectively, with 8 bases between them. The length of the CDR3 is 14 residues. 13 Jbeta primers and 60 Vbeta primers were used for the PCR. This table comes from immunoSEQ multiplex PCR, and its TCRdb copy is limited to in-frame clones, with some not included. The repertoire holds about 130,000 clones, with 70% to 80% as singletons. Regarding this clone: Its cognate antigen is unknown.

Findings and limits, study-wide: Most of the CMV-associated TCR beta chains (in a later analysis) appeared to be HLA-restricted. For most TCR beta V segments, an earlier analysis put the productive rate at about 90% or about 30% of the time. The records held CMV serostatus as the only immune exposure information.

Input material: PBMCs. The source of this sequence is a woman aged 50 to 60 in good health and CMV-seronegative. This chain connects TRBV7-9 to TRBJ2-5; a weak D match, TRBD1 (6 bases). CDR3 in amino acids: CASSLHRAQETQYF. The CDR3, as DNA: TGTGCCAGCAGCTTACACAGGGCCCAAGAGACCCAGTACTTC.